This passage covers 22 T cell receptor beta chains from one sample sequenced in a study of blood T cell repertoires in COVID-19. Here immunoSEQ multiplex PCR was the method, and the copy in TCRdb shows in-frame clones only, minus some. The table has 150,000 to 200,000 clones, approximately 79% seen once. The sequencing sample was made of peripheral blood. The source is a man aged 50-60 years who had recovered from COVID-19.

This sequence joins TRBV11-2 and TRBJ2-7; 13 nucleotides agree with TRBD2. Germline assignment: CDR1 SGHAT and CDR2 FQNNGV. Unmatched junction bases numbered 4, after V lost 5 bases and J lost 0 bases. The CDR3 is 16 amino acids. The CDR3: CASSPRTSGSSYEQYF. The CDR3 DNA sequence: TGTGCCAGCAGCCCACGGACTAGCGGGAGCTCCTACGAGCAGTACTTC. The full variable domain, in which reference TRBV11-2 and TRBJ2-7 provide the parts outside the CDR3, is EAGVAQSPRYKIIEKRQSVAFWCNPISGHATLYWYQQILGQGPKLLIQFQNNGVVDDSQLPKDRFSAERLKGVDSTLKIQPAKLEDSAVYLCASSPRTSGSSYEQYFGPGTRLTVT.

The rearrangement joins TRBV7-9 to TRBJ2-7; 8 positions agree with TRBD1. Germline V gives CDR1 SEHNR, CDR2 FQNEAQ (reference sequence). V dropped 8 bases and J dropped 2; count of bases not matched to a gene: 8. The CDR3 loop spans 14 amino acids. CDR3 loop: CASGTGTGTYEQYF. The CDR3 coding sequence is TGTGCCAGCGGAACCGGGACAGGAACCTACGAGCAGTACTTC.

This clone was detected a few times. The chain is built from TRBV7-9 and TRBJ1-4, with D perhaps TRBD1 (5 bases). V shed 8 bases and J shed 0 bases, with 10 bases lying between them. Germline values: CDR1 SEHNR, CDR2 FQNEAQ (reference sequence). The CDR3 runs to 14 residues. The CDR3 reads CASGALSTNEKLFF. The CDR3, as DNA: TGTGCCAGCGGGGCTCTATCAACTAATGAAAAACTGTTTTTT.

The chain recombines TRBV29-1 with TRBJ2-3; the D is unclear. V dropped 4 bases and J dropped 1 base, with 12 bases sitting between them. This CDR3 contains 14 residues. CDR1 is SQVTM and CDR2 is ANQGSEA in the germline V gene. CDR3: CSVVVAVGTDTQYF. Written as DNA, the CDR3 is TGCAGCGTTGTTGTGGCAGTGGGCACAGATACGCAGTATTTT.

This rearrangement joins TRBV7-9 to TRBJ1-2; D perhaps matches TRBD1 (5 bases). Trimming shortened V by 5 bases and J by 4 bases, and 8 bases separated the two germline ends. Germline V gene lookup returns CDR1 SEHNR and CDR2 FQNEAQ (reference sequence). CDR3 length equals 12 residues. DNA for the CDR3: TGTGCCAGCAGCCCCGACAGCTATGGCTACACCTTC. It encodes CASSPDSYGYTF.

J is TRBJ2-2 and V is TRBV11-2, with 12 nucleotides matching TRBD2. V lost 4 bases and J lost 9; bases outside the gene matches: 6. Germline lookup yields CDR1 SGHAT and CDR2 FQNNGV. The CDR3 consists of 15 residues. The CDR3 region is CASSSASGRGRELFF. The CDR3 DNA sequence: TGTGCCAGCAGCTCCGCTAGCGGGAGGGGGAGGGAGCTGTTTTTT.

The chain links TRBV5-1 to TRBJ1-4; no definite D call. The CDR3 loop spans 14 amino acids. Germline CDR1 SGHRS, CDR2 YFSETQ. V lost 1 base and J 4 bases, leaving 8 bases between the germline ends. The CDR3 sequence is CASSLTQSNEKLFF. The CDR3 DNA sequence: TGCGCCAGCAGCTTGACACAGAGTAATGAAAAACTGTTTTTT.

This clone showed up just once. V gene TRBV4-1 combines with J gene TRBJ2-3, with 14 nucleotides matching TRBD2. The CDR3 extends over 16 amino acids. Germline V gene data show CDR1 as MGHRA and CDR2 as YSYEKL. V lost 2 bases and J lost 6; bases outside the gene matches: 4. The CDR3 sequence: CASSQPGLAGEDTQYF. CDR3 sequence (DNA): TGCGCCAGCAGCCAACCGGGACTAGCGGGAGAGGATACGCAGTATTTT.

J is TRBJ2-7 and V is TRBV19; D possibly corresponds to TRBD1 (6 bases). V dropped 8 bases and J dropped 2 bases, with 13 bases sitting between them. CDR3 length: 13 amino acids. CDR1 and CDR2 from the germline V gene are LNHDA and SQIVND (reference sequence). The CDR3 region is CASSGAPTYEQYF. The CDR3, as DNA: TGTGCCAGTTCAGGGGCGCCGACCTACGAGCAGTACTTC.

The gene calls are TRBV24-1 and TRBJ2-1; 7 nucleotides agree with TRBD2. This CDR3 region has 15 residues. CDR1 and CDR2 (germline): KGHDR, SFDVKD. V trimming: 6 bases; J trimming: 5 bases; junction bases outside the gene matches: 9. The CDR3 protein is CATSPSGLRDNEQFF. The CDR3 DNA reads as TGTGCCACCAGTCCCTCGGGACTAAGGGACAATGAGCAGTTCTTC.

This clone was counted only a few times. The genes are TRBV24-1 and TRBJ2-7; TRBD1 matches 7 bases. CDR1 and CDR2 from the germline V gene are KGHDR and SFDVKD. Trimming at V came to 3 bases and at J to 3 bases, leaving 4 bases not matched to a gene. This CDR3 comprises 14 residues. CDR3 sequence (DNA): TGTGCCACCAGTGATCACTGGGACAGCTACGAGCAGTACTTC. This translates into CATSDHWDSYEQYF.

The rearrangement uses TRBV30 and TRBJ1-1; D might be TRBD1 (5 bases). Trimming removed 5 bases from V and 4 bases from J, with 17 bases in between. This CDR3 region has 14 residues. Germline V CDR1 and CDR2: GTSNPN, SVGIG (reference sequence). The CDR3 DNA sequence: TGTGCCTGGCTAGACCAGGGCAGAAGCACTGAAGCTTTCTTT. Residues: CAWLDQGRSTEAFF.

With respect to this clone: The junction departs from germline at one end; a sequencing error may be responsible. CDR3 protein: CASSSPTLSGDEF. The CDR3 DNA reads as TGTGCCAGCAGTTCGCCGACTCTATCCGGGGATGAATTC. This chain links TRBV6-5 with TRBJ2-7; weak D call: TRBD2 (5 bases). The CDR3 has 13 amino acids. CDR1 is MNHEY, CDR2 SVGAGI, per germline.

This chain joins TRBV9 and TRBJ2-1; 7 bases are shared with TRBD2. The germline gives CDR1 SGDLS, CDR2 YYNGEE. The CDR3 extends over 17 amino acids. Trimming took 3 bases from V and 2 from J; bases not matched to a gene: 11. CDR3 in amino acids: CASSAPKSGNPYNEQFF. CDR3 nucleotide sequence: TGTGCCAGCAGCGCCCCGAAAAGCGGGAACCCCTACAATGAGCAGTTCTTC.

The table lists this clone with a few counts. This rearrangement joins TRBV19 to TRBJ1-5, with D maybe TRBD1 (5 bases). Germline values: CDR1 LNHDA, CDR2 SQIVND (reference sequence). The CDR3 length is 15 residues. V was trimmed by 5 bases and J by 0 bases, leaving 11 bases between them. This CDR3 reads CASSLQVLSNQPQHF. The CDR3 DNA reads as TGTGCCAGTAGTTTACAGGTTCTTAGCAATCAGCCCCAGCATTTT.

This chain joins TRBV19 and TRBJ2-3; 10 positions match TRBD2. The CDR3 extends over 15 amino acids. Germline CDR1 and CDR2: LNHDA and SQIVND (reference sequence). J lost 4 bases, V lost 6 bases, and 7 bases had no gene match. CDR3 region: CASREREGRADTQYF. In DNA, the CDR3 is TGTGCCAGTAGAGAGCGGGAGGGCCGGGCAGATACGCAGTATTTT.

V and J are TRBV11-1 and TRBJ2-1; 9 positions agree with TRBD2. The V gene end was trimmed by 5 bases and the J gene end by 5 bases; junction bases not matched to a gene: 7. This CDR3 region has 15 residues. Germline V gene data show CDR1 as SGHAT and CDR2 as FQDESV (reference sequence). The CDR3 DNA follows: TGTGCCAGCAGCACCCGACTAGCGGCTAACAATGAGCAGTTCTTC. Translating it yields CASSTRLAANNEQFF. Complete variable domain (other parts from reference TRBV11-1 and TRBJ2-1): EAEVAQSPRYKITEKSQAVAFWCDPISGHATLYWYRQILGQGPELLVQFQDESVVDDSQLPKDRFSAERLKGVDSTLKIQPAELGDSAMYLCASSTRLAANNEQFFGPGTRLTVL.

This chain joins TRBV14 and TRBJ2-7; the match to TRBD1 covers 10 bases. There are 13 residues in the CDR3. The ends lost 4 bases at V and 7 bases at J; junction bases unmatched: 4. The V gene's germline CDR1 is SGHDN and CDR2 FVKESK. The DNA for the CDR3 is TGTGCCAGCAGCCGCGACAGGGGGCGTGAGCAGTACTTC. It encodes CASSRDRGREQYF.

The genes are TRBV5-4 and TRBJ2-5; perhaps TRBD2 as D (6 bases). In germline, CDR1 is SGHNT, CDR2 YYREEE (reference sequence). V shed 1 base and J shed 5 bases, with 15 bases lying between them. This CDR3 contains 15 residues. The chain's CDR3 is CASSLTGGGAETQYF. The CDR3 DNA reads TGTGCCAGCAGCTTGACGGGTGGCGGGGCCGAGACCCAGTACTTC. The full variable domain, with the rest looked up from reference TRBV5-4 and TRBJ2-5, is ETGVTQSPTHLIKTRGQQVTLRCSSQSGHNTVSWYQQALGQGPQFIFQYYREEENGRGNFPPRFSGLQFPNYSSELNVNALELDDSALYLCASSLTGGGAETQYFGPGTRLLVL.

This clone was detected once. V is TRBV7-9 and J is TRBJ2-2, with 11 bases aligning to TRBD2. The J segment lost 7 bases and the V segment lost 5 bases, leaving 9 bases of the junction unmatched. The germline V gene encodes CDR1 SEHNR and CDR2 FQNEAQ (reference sequence). The CDR3 spans 16 residues. The CDR3 protein is CASSRRLAGLLGELFF. CDR3 bases: TGTGCCAGCAGCCGTAGACTAGCGGGACTTCTCGGGGAGCTGTTTTTT.

V and J are TRBV27 and TRBJ2-2, with 14 bases matching TRBD2. J lost 3 bases, V lost 5 bases, and 8 bases had no gene match. The germline V gene has CDR1 MNHEY and CDR2 SMNVEV (reference sequence). The CDR3 sequence is 18 residues long. The CDR3 loop reads CASSLATSGRGYTGELFF. The CDR3 DNA is TGTGCCAGCAGTCTCGCGACTAGCGGGAGGGGCTACACCGGGGAGCTGTTTTTT.

This clone is a singleton in its sample. The chain recombines TRBV11-2 with TRBJ1-2, with a tentative D call TRBD1 (6 bases). The CDR3 sequence is 14 residues long. The V gene lost 3 bases and the J gene lost 4 bases, with 12 bases spanning the gap. From germline, CDR1 is SGHAT and CDR2 FQNNGV. CDR3 DNA: TGTGCCAGCAGCTTGGGGGCCGGGCCCTATGGCTACACCTTC. Amino acids: CASSLGAGPYGYTF.